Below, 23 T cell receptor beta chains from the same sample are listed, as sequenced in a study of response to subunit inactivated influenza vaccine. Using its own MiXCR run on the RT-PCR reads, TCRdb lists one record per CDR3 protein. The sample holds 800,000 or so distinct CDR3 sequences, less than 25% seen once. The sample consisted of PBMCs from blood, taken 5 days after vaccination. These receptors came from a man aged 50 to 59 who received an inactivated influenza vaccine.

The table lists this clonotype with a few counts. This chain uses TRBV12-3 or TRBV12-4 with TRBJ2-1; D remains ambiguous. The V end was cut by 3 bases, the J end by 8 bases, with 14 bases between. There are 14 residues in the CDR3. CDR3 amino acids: CASSFSGSGDEQFF. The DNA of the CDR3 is TGTGCCAGCAGTTTTTCTGGCTCCGGTGATGAGCAGTTCTTC.

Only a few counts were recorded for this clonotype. The CDR3 loop reads CASSQDTANQPQHF. Written as DNA, the CDR3 is TGCGCCAGCAGCCAAGATACAGCTAATCAGCCCCAGCATTTT. The chain couples TRBV4-1 to TRBJ1-5; D remains unclear. Trimming removed 0 bases from V and 4 bases from J, with 7 bases in between. CDR3 length: 14 amino acids. The V gene's germline CDR1 is MGHRA and CDR2 YSYEKL.

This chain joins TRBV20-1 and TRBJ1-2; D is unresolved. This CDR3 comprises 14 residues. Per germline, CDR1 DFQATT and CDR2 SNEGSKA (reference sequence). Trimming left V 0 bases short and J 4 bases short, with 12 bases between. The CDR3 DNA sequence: TGCAGTGCTAGAGAAAGCGGACCGACCTATGGCTACACCTTC. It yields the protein CSARESGPTYGYTF.

CDR3 in amino acids: CASTPGTGGFGTQYF. Here the CDR3 DNA reads TGTGCCAGTACCCCCGGGACAGGGGGATTTGGGACCCAGTACTTC. This chain connects TRBV19 to TRBJ2-5; 11 bases match TRBD1. The ends lost 7 bases at V and 7 bases at J; junction bases unmatched: 11. This CDR3 spans 15 amino acids. Germline V CDR1 and CDR2: LNHDA, SQIVND (reference sequence).

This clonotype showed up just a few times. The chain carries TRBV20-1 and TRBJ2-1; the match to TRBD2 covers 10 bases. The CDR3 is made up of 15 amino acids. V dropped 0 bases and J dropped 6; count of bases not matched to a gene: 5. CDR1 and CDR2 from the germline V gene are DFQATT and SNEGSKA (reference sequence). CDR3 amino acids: CSARDWTSGRNEQFF. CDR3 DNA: TGCAGTGCTAGAGACTGGACTAGCGGACGCAATGAGCAGTTCTTC.

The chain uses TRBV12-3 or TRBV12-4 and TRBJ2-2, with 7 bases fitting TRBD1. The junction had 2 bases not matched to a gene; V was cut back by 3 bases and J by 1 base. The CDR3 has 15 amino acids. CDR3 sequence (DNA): TGTGCCAGCAGTTTTTGGACAGGGAACACCGGGGAGCTGTTTTTT. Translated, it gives CASSFWTGNTGELFF.

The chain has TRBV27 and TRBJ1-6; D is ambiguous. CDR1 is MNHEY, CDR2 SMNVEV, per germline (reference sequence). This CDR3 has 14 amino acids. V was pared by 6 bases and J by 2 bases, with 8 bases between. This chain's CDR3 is CASRRETYNSPLHF. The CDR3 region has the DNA TGTGCCAGCAGGAGGGAAACCTATAATTCACCCCTCCACTTT.

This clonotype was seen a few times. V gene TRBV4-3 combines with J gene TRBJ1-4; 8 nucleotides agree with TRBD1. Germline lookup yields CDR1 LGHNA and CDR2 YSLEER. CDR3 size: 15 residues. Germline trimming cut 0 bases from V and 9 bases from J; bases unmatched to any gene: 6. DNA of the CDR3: TGCGCCAGCAGCCAAGAGACAGGGGAGGTCAAAAAACTGTTTTTT. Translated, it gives CASSQETGEVKKLFF.

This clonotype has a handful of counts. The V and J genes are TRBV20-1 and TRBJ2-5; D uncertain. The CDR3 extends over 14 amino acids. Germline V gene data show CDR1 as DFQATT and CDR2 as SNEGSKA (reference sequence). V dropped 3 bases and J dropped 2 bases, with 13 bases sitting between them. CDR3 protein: CSASPLSGQETQYF. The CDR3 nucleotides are TGCAGTGCTAGTCCCCTTTCCGGGCAAGAGACCCAGTACTTC.

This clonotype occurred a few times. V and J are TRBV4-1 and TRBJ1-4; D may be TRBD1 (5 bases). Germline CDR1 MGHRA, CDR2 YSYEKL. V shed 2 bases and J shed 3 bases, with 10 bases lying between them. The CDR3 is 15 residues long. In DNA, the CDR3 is TGCGCCAGCAGCCAATCGGGAGGGGCTAATGAAAAACTGTTTTTT. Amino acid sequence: CASSQSGGANEKLFF.

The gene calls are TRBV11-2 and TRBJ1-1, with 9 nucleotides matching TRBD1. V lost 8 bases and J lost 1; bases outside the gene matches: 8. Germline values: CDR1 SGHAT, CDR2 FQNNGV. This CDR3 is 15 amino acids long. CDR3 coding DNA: TGTGCCAGCGTCCCCCTGGGACAGGGGAACACTGAAGCTTTCTTT. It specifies CASVPLGQGNTEAFF. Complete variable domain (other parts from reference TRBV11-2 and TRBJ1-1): EAGVAQSPRYKIIEKRQSVAFWCNPISGHATLYWYQQILGQGPKLLIQFQNNGVVDDSQLPKDRFSAERLKGVDSTLKIQPAKLEDSAVYLCASVPLGQGNTEAFFGQGTRLTVV.

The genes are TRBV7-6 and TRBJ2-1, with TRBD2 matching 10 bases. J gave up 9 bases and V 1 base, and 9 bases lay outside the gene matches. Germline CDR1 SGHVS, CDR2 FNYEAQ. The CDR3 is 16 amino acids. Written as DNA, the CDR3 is TGTGCCAGCAGCTTAGGAGCGGGAGGGCCATGGTCTGAGCAGTTCTTC. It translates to CASSLGAGGPWSEQFF.

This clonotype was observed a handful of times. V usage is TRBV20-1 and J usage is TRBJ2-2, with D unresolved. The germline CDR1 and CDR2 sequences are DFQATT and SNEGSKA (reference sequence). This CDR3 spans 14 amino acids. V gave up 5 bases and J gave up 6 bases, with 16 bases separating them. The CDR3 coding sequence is TGCAGTGCTCTCTCAAGGGTTCGACCCGGGGAGCTGTTTTTT. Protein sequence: CSALSRVRPGELFF.

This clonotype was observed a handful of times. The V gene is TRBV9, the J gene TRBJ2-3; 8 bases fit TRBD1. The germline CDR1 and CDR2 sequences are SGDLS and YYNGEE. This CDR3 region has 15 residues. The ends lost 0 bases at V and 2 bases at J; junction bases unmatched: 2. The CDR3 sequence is CASSVDQGATDTQYF. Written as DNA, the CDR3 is TGTGCCAGCAGCGTAGATCAGGGGGCCACAGATACGCAGTATTTT. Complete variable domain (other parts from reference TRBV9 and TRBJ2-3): DSGVTQTPKHLITATGQRVTLRCSPRSGDLSVYWYQQSLDQGLQFLIQYYNGEERAKGNILERFSAQQFPDLHSELNLSSLELGDSALYFCASSVDQGATDTQYFGPGTRLTVL.

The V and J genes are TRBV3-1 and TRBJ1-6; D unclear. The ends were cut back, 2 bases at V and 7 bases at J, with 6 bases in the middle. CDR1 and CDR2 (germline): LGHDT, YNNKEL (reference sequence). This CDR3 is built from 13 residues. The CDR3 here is CASSQSSNSPLHF. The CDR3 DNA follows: TGTGCCAGCAGCCAAAGCTCAAATTCACCCCTCCACTTT.

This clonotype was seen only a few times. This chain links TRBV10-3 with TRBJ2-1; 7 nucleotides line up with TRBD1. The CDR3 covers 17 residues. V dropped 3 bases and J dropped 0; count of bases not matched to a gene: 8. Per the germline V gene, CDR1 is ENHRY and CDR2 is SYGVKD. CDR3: CAISDWGQSSSYNEQFF. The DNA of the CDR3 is TGTGCCATCAGTGACTGGGGACAGTCTAGCTCCTACAATGAGCAGTTCTTC.

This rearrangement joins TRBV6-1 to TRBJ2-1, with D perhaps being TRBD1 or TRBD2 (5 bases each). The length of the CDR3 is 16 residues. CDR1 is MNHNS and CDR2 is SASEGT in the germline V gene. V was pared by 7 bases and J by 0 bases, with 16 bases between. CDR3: CASTTRGLGSYNEQFF. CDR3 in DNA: TGTGCCAGCACCACGAGGGGTTTGGGCTCCTACAATGAGCAGTTCTTC.

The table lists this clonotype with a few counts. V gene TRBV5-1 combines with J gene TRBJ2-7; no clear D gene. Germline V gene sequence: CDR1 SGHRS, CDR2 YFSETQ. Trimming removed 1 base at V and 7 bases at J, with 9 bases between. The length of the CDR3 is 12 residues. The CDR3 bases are TGCGCCAGCAGCTTGATATCTGGGGAGCAGTACTTC. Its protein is CASSLISGEQYF. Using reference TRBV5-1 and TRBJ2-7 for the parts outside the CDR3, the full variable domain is KAGVTQTPRYLIKTRGQQVTLSCSPISGHRSVSWYQQTPGQGLQFLFEYFSETQRNKGNFPGRFSGRQFSNSRSEMNVSTLELGDSALYLCASSLISGEQYFGPGTRLTVT.

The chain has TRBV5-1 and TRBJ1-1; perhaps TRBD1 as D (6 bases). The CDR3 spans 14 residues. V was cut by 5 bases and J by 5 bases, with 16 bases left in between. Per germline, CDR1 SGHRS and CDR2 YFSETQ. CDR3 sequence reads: CASRIAGQRTEAFF. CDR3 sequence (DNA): TGCGCCAGCAGGATTGCAGGACAGAGAACTGAAGCTTTCTTT.

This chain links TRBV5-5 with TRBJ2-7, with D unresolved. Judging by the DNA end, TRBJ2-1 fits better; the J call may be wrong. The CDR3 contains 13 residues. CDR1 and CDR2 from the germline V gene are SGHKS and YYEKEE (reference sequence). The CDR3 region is CASSLLPSQEQFF. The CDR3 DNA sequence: TGTGCCAGCAGCTTGTTGCCTAGTCAAGAGCAGTTCTTC.

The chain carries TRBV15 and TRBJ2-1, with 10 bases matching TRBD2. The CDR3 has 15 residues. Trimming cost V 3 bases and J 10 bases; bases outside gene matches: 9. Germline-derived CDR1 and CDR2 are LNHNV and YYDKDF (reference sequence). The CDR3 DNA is TGTGCCACCAGCAGCGGGACTAGCGCGGTCCTCGAGCAGTTCTTC. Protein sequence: CATSSGTSAVLEQFF.

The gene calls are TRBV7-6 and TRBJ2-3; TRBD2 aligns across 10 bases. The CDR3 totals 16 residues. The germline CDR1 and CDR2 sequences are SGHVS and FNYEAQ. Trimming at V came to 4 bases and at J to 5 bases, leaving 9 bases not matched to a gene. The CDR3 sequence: CASSSALAGVGDTQYF. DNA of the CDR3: TGTGCCAGCAGCTCCGCCCTAGCGGGAGTGGGAGATACGCAGTATTTT.

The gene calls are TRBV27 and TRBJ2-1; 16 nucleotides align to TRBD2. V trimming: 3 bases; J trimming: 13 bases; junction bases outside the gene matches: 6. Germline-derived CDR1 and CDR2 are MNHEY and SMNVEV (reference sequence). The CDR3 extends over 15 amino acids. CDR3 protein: CASSFTGTSGGAQFF. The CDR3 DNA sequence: TGTGCCAGCAGTTTTACCGGGACTAGCGGGGGGGCCCAGTTCTTC.